One sample yielded the 6 T cell receptor beta chains listed below, sequenced in a study of T cell repertoires in cytomegalovirus infection. TCRdb fed the reads into MiXCR, producing one record per CDR3 protein. The sample lists fewer than 900,000 distinct CDR3 sequences, around 29% occurring once. No antigens are known for them. The sequences come from cultured CD8+ T cells from PBMCs, collected from culture after CMV antigen stimulation. These TCRs come from a human donor in good health (CMV status not recorded). Some clones in this sample may be carry-over from other donors' samples.

This clonotype was seen ten or more times. The chain couples TRBV5-1 to TRBJ1-1; the D gene is possibly TRBD1 (5 bases). Between the trimmed V and J ends, which lost 9 bases and 3 bases, there was a span of 15 bases. Germline CDR1 and CDR2: SGHRS and YFSETQ. The CDR3 extends over 13 amino acids. In DNA, the CDR3 is TGCGCCACCCGCTCTCCGGGGGACACTGAAGCTTTCTTT. It encodes CATRSPGDTEAFF.

This clonotype was recorded at least ten times. V usage is TRBV7-6 and J usage is TRBJ2-1; TRBD1 agrees at 7 bases. The CDR3 totals 17 residues. V lost 2 bases and J lost 4; bases outside the gene matches: 11. Germline V CDR1 and CDR2: SGHVS, FNYEAQ. CDR3 sequence (DNA): TGTGCCAGCAGCTTACCGGCCGGACAGGAAACTTACAATGAGCAGTTCTTC. Residues: CASSLPAGQETYNEQFF.

This rearrangement joins TRBV5-1 to TRBJ2-1, with D perhaps being TRBD1 or TRBD2 (5 bases each). From germline, CDR1 is SGHRS and CDR2 YFSETQ. The V end lost 2 bases, the J end lost 7 bases, and 19 bases lay between the germline ends. The CDR3 contains 16 residues. The CDR3 coding sequence is TGCGCCAGCAGCTTTAAGGTGGGGCCGCCGGGAAATGAGCAGTTCTTC. This codes for CASSFKVGPPGNEQFF.

The V call is TRBV10-3, the J call TRBJ2-7, with D perhaps TRBD2 (6 bases). Germline CDR1 ENHRY, CDR2 SYGVKD. V was shortened by 3 bases and J by 7 bases, with 13 bases between the two germline ends. The CDR3 covers 13 residues. CDR3 nucleotides: TGTGCCATCAGTGAAACGGGAGTTCGGGAGCAGTACTTC. Protein sequence: CAISETGVREQYF.

This rearrangement joins TRBV9 to TRBJ2-3, with D possibly matching TRBD2 (6 bases). The CDR3 contains 13 residues. The germline V and J ends were trimmed by 2 bases and 5 bases, with 9 bases remaining between them. The germline CDR1 and CDR2 sequences are SGDLS and YYNGEE. CDR3 region: CASSVNGGDTQYF. The CDR3 nucleotides read TGTGCCAGCAGCGTGAACGGGGGAGATACGCAGTATTTT.

This clonotype was seen at least ten times. This chain uses TRBV7-9 with TRBJ2-2; D gene uncertain. The CDR3 runs to 13 residues. Germline CDR1 reads SEHNR; CDR2 reads FQNEAQ (reference sequence). Trimming removed 7 bases from V and 5 bases from J, with 11 bases in between. In nucleotides, the CDR3 is TGTGCCAGCACCCTAGGAGTAACCGGGGAGCTGTTTTTT. It translates to CASTLGVTGELFF.